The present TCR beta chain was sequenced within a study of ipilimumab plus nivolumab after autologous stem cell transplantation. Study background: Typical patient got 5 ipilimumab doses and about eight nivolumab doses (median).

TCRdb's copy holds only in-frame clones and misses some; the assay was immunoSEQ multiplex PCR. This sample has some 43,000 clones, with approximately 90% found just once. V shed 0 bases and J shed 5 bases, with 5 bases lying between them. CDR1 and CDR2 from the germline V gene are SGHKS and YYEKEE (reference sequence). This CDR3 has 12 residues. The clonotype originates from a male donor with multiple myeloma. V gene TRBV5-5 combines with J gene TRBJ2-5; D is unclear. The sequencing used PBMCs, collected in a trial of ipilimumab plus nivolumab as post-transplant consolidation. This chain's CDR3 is CASSLGWETQYF. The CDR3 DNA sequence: TGTGCCAGCAGCTTGGGGTGGGAGACCCAGTACTTC.